This T cell receptor (beta chain) appears in the sequencing data of a study of blood T cell repertoires in COVID-19. Study in general: Italy, Spain and the United States were the sources of the convalescent and acute COVID-19 samples.

Original handling: Nucleated cell counts were estimated from reference gene primer amplification. Using immunoSEQ multiplex PCR, the repertoire was profiled, and TCRdb retains in-frame clones only, with some absent. That table supplies the V and J calls and clone size; D and trimming were determined from the DNA. Of around 250,000 clones listed, roughly 86% are singletons. The CDR3 loop spans 13 amino acids. Germline CDR1 is MNHEY and CDR2 is SVGAGI. The V end was cut by 5 bases, the J end by 3 bases, with 11 bases between. Grouping used clinical history reported by participants in a survey and questionnaire. In Cohort 3, a recovered donor had either two negative PCRs, clearance, or symptom resolution.

The chain uses TRBV6-5 and TRBJ2-7; D may be TRBD2 (5 bases). The TCR was taken from a woman between 45 and 60 years old who had recovered from COVID-19. Sequencing was performed on PBMCs or T cells enriched from blood (not recorded which). The CDR3 region has the DNA TGTGCCAGCAGTAAATACCGGGACTACGAGCAGTACTTC. It translates to CASSKYRDYEQYF.